The 18 T cell receptor beta chains listed next were all sequenced from one sample in a study of blood T cell repertoires in COVID-19. Clones were read by immunoSEQ multiplex PCR, and TCRdb kept only the in-frame ones, dropping some. Here the sample spans more than 90,000 clones, roughly 85% being singletons. Specimen: peripheral blood. These receptor sequences come from a woman in her 70s with active or convalescent COVID-19.

The chain combines TRBV4-2 with TRBJ1-1, with TRBD1 as a possible D gene (5 bases). The CDR3 has 15 amino acids. Trimming removed 1 base from V and 2 bases from J, with 11 bases in between. Looked up from germline, CDR1 is LGHNA and CDR2 is YNFKEQ. CDR3 loop: CASSQAPQANTEAFF. CDR3 bases: TGTGCCAGCAGCCAAGCCCCACAGGCTAACACTGAAGCTTTCTTT.

The count of this clone is one. The same CDR3 can be traced to other DNA sequences in this sample. The V gene is TRBV5-1, the J gene TRBJ1-5; D may be TRBD1 (6 bases). The CDR3 has 14 residues. The germline V gene has CDR1 SGHRS and CDR2 YFSETQ. Trimming took 0 bases from V and 5 from J, leaving 9 bases between them. The CDR3 sequence is CASSLAGGDQPQHF. The CDR3 DNA reads TGCGCCAGCAGCTTGGCTGGGGGCGATCAGCCCCAGCATTTT.

This rearrangement joins TRBV7-2 to TRBJ1-1; D is undetermined. The V gene's germline CDR1 is SGHTA and CDR2 FQGNSA. There are 13 residues in the CDR3. Deletions cut 3 bases from V and 1 base from J, with 6 bases between. For the CDR3, the DNA is TGTGCCAGCAGCTTGAGAAAGAACACTGAAGCTTTCTTT. Translation: CASSLRKNTEAFF.

The chain is built from TRBV5-1 and TRBJ2-3, with TRBD1 matching 10 bases. The CDR3 is 16 amino acids. V shed 4 bases, J shed 0 bases, and the junction held 5 bases outside the gene matches. Germline CDR1 reads SGHRS; CDR2 reads YFSETQ. Here the CDR3 reads CASSGTGESSTDTQYF. For the CDR3, the DNA is TGCGCCAGCAGCGGGACAGGGGAGTCTAGCACAGATACGCAGTATTTT.

V gene TRBV7-8 combines with J gene TRBJ2-7, with 7 bases aligning to TRBD2. In germline, CDR1 is SGHVS, CDR2 FQNEAQ. The CDR3 has 13 amino acids. With V trimmed by 6 bases and J by 1 base, 3 bases remained unmatched. CDR3: CASRAGFSYEQYF. The CDR3 region has the DNA TGTGCCAGCAGAGCGGGATTTTCCTACGAGCAGTACTTC.

The rearrangement links TRBV12-5 to TRBJ2-7; 8 bases are shared with TRBD1. CDR1 and CDR2 from the germline V gene are LGHNT and FRNRAP. V trimming: 2 bases; J trimming: 0 bases; junction bases outside the gene matches: 6. The CDR3 extends over 16 amino acids. Written as DNA, the CDR3 is TGTGCTAGTGGTTTGCCCCGACAGGGGACCTCCTACGAGCAGTACTTC. This sequence encodes CASGLPRQGTSYEQYF.

The chain recombines TRBV19 with TRBJ1-6; D might be TRBD1 (6 bases). The CDR3 runs 15 residues. Trimming shortened V by 9 bases and J by 10 bases, and 22 bases separated the two germline ends. Germline loops: CDR1 LNHDA, CDR2 SQIVND (reference sequence). CDR3 sequence: CASSWQGHRRSPLHF. The DNA of the CDR3 is TGTGCCAGCTCATGGCAGGGACATCGAAGATCACCCCTCCACTTT.

The chain uses TRBV11-2 and TRBJ2-7; D perhaps matches TRBD2 (6 bases). CDR3 length: 13 residues. CDR1 SGHAT and CDR2 FQNNGV come from the germline V gene. V lost 1 base and J lost 3, with 7 bases in between. This CDR3 is CASSLAGVYEQYF. The CDR3 DNA is TGTGCCAGCAGCTTAGCGGGAGTCTACGAGCAGTACTTC.

The chain recombines TRBV18 with TRBJ1-1; D ambiguous. Germline V gives CDR1 KGHSH, CDR2 LQKENI. The V gene lost 6 bases and the J gene lost 1 base, with 15 bases spanning the gap. The CDR3 has 15 residues. The CDR3 sequence is CASSREGLANTEAFF. CDR3 sequence (DNA): TGTGCCAGCTCCCGGGAGGGTCTAGCGAACACTGAAGCTTTCTTT.

The rearrangement uses TRBV4-2 and TRBJ1-5; no clear D. Germline CDR1 LGHNA, CDR2 YNFKEQ. There are 14 residues in the CDR3. The ends were cut back, 4 bases at V and 4 bases at J, with 11 bases in the middle. The CDR3 reads CASSPDGRNQPQHF. CDR3 sequence (DNA): TGTGCCAGCAGCCCCGACGGGAGAAATCAGCCCCAGCATTTT.

The V gene is TRBV29-1, the J gene TRBJ2-1; possibly TRBD2 for D (6 bases). The CDR3 is 20 residues long. Trimming removed 0 bases at V and 6 bases at J, with 30 bases between. Germline V gene sequence: CDR1 SQVTM, CDR2 ANQGSEA. The CDR3: CSVEDPGDTSSSLIRNEQFF. Here the CDR3 DNA reads TGCAGCGTTGAAGATCCGGGGGATACTAGCTCCTCTTTGATACGCAATGAGCAGTTCTTC.

The chain links TRBV25-1 to TRBJ1-6, with 11 nucleotides matching TRBD1. V dropped 5 bases and J dropped 6; count of bases not matched to a gene: 12. In germline, CDR1 is MGHDK, CDR2 SYGVNS. This CDR3 has 18 residues. CDR3 in DNA: TGTGCCAGCAGTCCCGGGGCGGACAGGGGGCGGTTTAATTCACCCCTCCACTTT. Residues: CASSPGADRGRFNSPLHF.

The V gene is TRBV7-6, the J gene TRBJ1-4; 11 bases are shared with TRBD1. CDR3 length: 14 amino acids. Trimming took 4 bases from V and 7 from J; bases not matched to a gene: 2. The germline CDR1 and CDR2 sequences are SGHVS and FNYEAQ. CDR3 sequence reads: CASSSGTGGEKLFF. CDR3 bases: TGTGCCAGCAGCTCCGGGACAGGGGGTGAAAAACTGTTTTTT.

V is TRBV28 and J is TRBJ2-1, with D perhaps matching TRBD1 (6 bases). Germline assignment: CDR1 MDHEN and CDR2 SYDVKM. With 4 bases removed from V and 2 bases from J, the gap between germline ends came to 6 bases. CDR3 length equals 13 residues. DNA for the CDR3: TGTGCCAGCAGTTCAGGGGCCTACAATGAGCAGTTCTTC. Its translation is CASSSGAYNEQFF.

The V gene is TRBV7-9, the J gene TRBJ2-7; 8 bases are shared with TRBD2. The germline gives CDR1 SEHNR, CDR2 FQNEAQ (reference sequence). The CDR3 covers 15 residues. Germline trimming cut 5 bases from V and 5 bases from J; bases unmatched to any gene: 11. The CDR3 coding sequence is TGTGCCAGCAGCCCCGGGCGGGGGGCGCTTGACGAGCAGTACTTC. As protein: CASSPGRGALDEQYF.

This clone was counted a single time. The chain recombines TRBV27 with TRBJ1-2; TRBD1 aligns across 11 bases. The V gene's germline CDR1 is MNHEY and CDR2 SMNVEV (reference sequence). The length of the CDR3 is 15 residues. After removal of 8 bases from V and 7 bases from J, the junction contained 12 bases not matched to a gene. CDR3 nucleotides: TGTGCCAGCCGACTTTTGACCGGGACAGGGGGTGGCTACACCTTC. It codes for CASRLLTGTGGGYTF.

V is TRBV11-2 and J is TRBJ2-1; TRBD1 aligns across 7 bases. This CDR3 contains 13 residues. The germline gives CDR1 SGHAT, CDR2 FQNNGV. V was pared by 5 bases and J by 8 bases, with 6 bases of the junction left unmatched. In DNA form, the CDR3 reads TGTGCCAGCAGCCCAGACAGGGACGATGAGCAGTTCTTC. Its translation is CASSPDRDDEQFF.

The chain links TRBV19 to TRBJ1-5, with 8 positions matching TRBD1. The CDR3 is made up of 15 amino acids. CDR1 and CDR2 (germline): LNHDA, SQIVND (reference sequence). J gave up 4 bases and V 5 bases, and 7 bases lay outside the gene matches. DNA of the CDR3: TGTGCCAGTAGTGACACAGGGGGTCGGAATCAGCCCCAGCATTTT. Translation: CASSDTGGRNQPQHF.